One and the same sample provided the 5 T cell receptor beta chains below, sequenced in a study of blood T cell repertoires in COVID-19. Clones were read by immunoSEQ multiplex PCR, and TCRdb kept only the in-frame ones, dropping some. The repertoire consists of 320,000 or so clones, with about 85% occurring once and the leading ten covering 1.5% to 2%. The sample consisted of PBMCs or T cells enriched from blood (not recorded which). The receptors come from a woman aged 25 to 45 who had been exposed to COVID-19.

J is TRBJ2-1 and V is TRBV19; 8 positions match TRBD1. This CDR3 has 17 amino acids. In germline, CDR1 is LNHDA, CDR2 SQIVND (reference sequence). V lost 6 bases, J lost 4 bases, and 14 bases stayed unmatched. The CDR3 nucleotides read TGTGCCAGTAGCCTAAGTATCGCAGGGGGCATGTACAATGAGCAGTTCTTC. As protein: CASSLSIAGGMYNEQFF.

The chain couples TRBV7-3 to TRBJ2-7; D may be TRBD2 (5 bases). The CDR3 covers 13 residues. Germline CDR1 reads SGHTA; CDR2 reads FQGTGA. The V gene lost 2 bases and the J gene lost 4 bases, with 9 bases spanning the gap. In nucleotides, the CDR3 is TGTGCCAGCAGCTTATATCCGGGGTACGAGCAGTACTTC. Residues: CASSLYPGYEQYF.

V is TRBV27 and J is TRBJ2-1, with TRBD2 matching over 13 bases. The CDR3 extends over 20 amino acids. Germline CDR1 is MNHEY and CDR2 is SMNVEV (reference sequence). V shed 0 bases, J shed 6 bases, and the junction held 14 bases outside the gene matches. The CDR3 coding sequence is TGTGCCAGCAGTTTATCCCGGGGGCGACTAGCGGGGGGACTTGGCAATGAGCAGTTCTTC. This encodes CASSLSRGRLAGGLGNEQFF.

A remark on this clone: A read error may produce the germline difference seen at one junction end. This rearrangement joins TRBV6-1 to TRBJ1-1; the D gene is possibly TRBD1 (6 bases). The CDR3 has 14 residues. The germline V gene has CDR1 MNHNS and CDR2 SASEGT. The CDR3 loop reads CASSEGGRFPEAFF. The DNA of the CDR3 is TGTGCCAGCAGCGAAGGGGGGAGGTTTCCTGAAGCTTTCTTT.

The genes are TRBV7-3 and TRBJ1-6; D is unresolved. The ends were cut back, 5 bases at V and 12 bases at J, with 14 bases in the middle. Germline V lookup: CDR1 SGHTA, CDR2 FQGTGA. CDR3 length equals 13 residues. The CDR3 sequence: CASSTDGTGPLHF. In nucleotides, the CDR3 is TGTGCCAGCAGCACTGACGGCACGGGACCCCTCCACTTT.